The clone carrying this T cell receptor (beta chain) appeared a few times. Its target is unknown. This sample was taken from a study of human T cells and chemical hapten exposure. Across the whole study: Sensitization used 2% DPC on approximately 2 cm by approximately 2 cm upper inner arm skin. Alopecia universalis, totalis or areata was present in patients who were mostly female. Study-level results: Relative to controls, expanded TCRs formed significantly more large CDR3 similarity clusters.

A single record per CDR3 protein comes from TCRdb applying MiXCR to the RACE reads. The table includes around 300,000 distinct CDR3 sequences, 5.5% detected once. Time point described: pre-sensitization, week 0. Stated treatment: therapeutic diphenylcyclopropenone sensitization with weekly scalp DPC. Unfractionated whole blood served as the source for total RNA extraction. The CDR3 spans 11 residues. The V gene lost 7 bases and the J gene lost 3 bases, with 8 bases spanning the gap. Looked up from germline, CDR1 is SQVTM and CDR2 is ANQGSEA. The V call is TRBV29-1, the J call TRBJ2-3; D is unresolved. The TCR was taken from a woman younger than 30 with alopecia areata. Some clones in this sample may be carry-over from other donors' samples. The sample here was whole blood, taken in connection with sensitization to the hapten diphenylcyclopropenone (DPC). CDR3 residues: CSGIPTDTQYF. Written as DNA, the CDR3 is TGCAGCGGGATCCCGACAGATACGCAGTATTTT.